Each of the 10 T cell receptor beta chains below was sequenced from the same sample in a study of blood T cell repertoires in COVID-19. Libraries were prepared by immunoSEQ multiplex PCR; TCRdb keeps only in-frame clonotypes and omits some of them. The sample has 44,000 or so clones; roughly nine tenths are singletons. The sequencing input was peripheral blood. The source is a human donor in a cohort sampled during active COVID-19.

V and J are TRBV11-2 and TRBJ1-4; 7 nucleotides align to TRBD1. The CDR3 consists of 14 residues. From germline, CDR1 is SGHAT and CDR2 FQNNGV. The ends lost 5 bases at V and 6 bases at J; junction bases unmatched: 6. In nucleotides, the CDR3 is TGTGCCAGCAGCCGCGACAGGGTTGATGAAAAACTGTTTTTT. Amino acid sequence: CASSRDRVDEKLFF.

The CDR3 region has the DNA TGTGCCAGCAGCTTGGCGGAGGGAGGCAAAAACATTCAGTACTTC. Protein product: CASSLAEGGKNIQYF. The chain couples TRBV5-5 to TRBJ2-4; D is perhaps TRBD2 (6 bases). Per the germline V gene, CDR1 is SGHKS and CDR2 is YYEKEE (reference sequence). The V and J ends lost 0 bases and 3 bases respectively, with 10 bases between them. The CDR3 contains 15 residues.

This chain joins TRBV18 and TRBJ1-6; D remains unclear. The V and J ends lost 3 bases and 3 bases respectively, with 15 bases between them. This CDR3 has 17 residues. Germline V gene data show CDR1 as KGHSH and CDR2 as LQKENI. CDR3 DNA sequence: TGTGCCAGCTCACCCGCTGGGCAGGCTTTCTATAATTCACCCCTCCACTTT. Translated, it gives CASSPAGQAFYNSPLHF.

The rearrangement links TRBV4-1 to TRBJ1-1, with D perhaps matching TRBD1 (6 bases). With 4 bases removed from V and 3 bases from J, the gap between germline ends came to 9 bases. Germline-derived CDR1 and CDR2 are MGHRA and YSYEKL. The CDR3 has 13 amino acids. Here the CDR3 DNA reads TGCGCCAGCAGCCGAGGGGGGGACACTGAAGCTTTCTTT. Translation: CASSRGGDTEAFF.

This clone was seen a single time. This chain links TRBV6-2 or TRBV6-3 with TRBJ2-7, with 8 bases aligning to TRBD2. There are 15 residues in the CDR3. In germline, CDR1 is MNHEY, CDR2 SVGEGT. The J segment lost 3 bases and the V segment lost 0 bases, leaving 4 bases of the junction unmatched. Here the CDR3 DNA reads TGTGCCAGCAGTTACTCCGGCGGGGGGTACTACGAGCAGTACTTC. Protein: CASSYSGGGYYEQYF.

This clone is labeled medium-sized. The chain's CDR3 is CASNPGDSPLHF. The CDR3 DNA is TGTGCCAGCAACCCAGGGGATTCACCCCTCCACTTT. This chain joins TRBV2 and TRBJ1-6; D possibly corresponds to TRBD1 (6 bases). This CDR3 contains 12 residues. The ends were cut back, 7 bases at V and 8 bases at J, with 9 bases in the middle. Germline V gene lookup returns CDR1 SNHLY and CDR2 FYNNEI.

V and J are TRBV27 and TRBJ1-5; D possibly corresponds to TRBD1 (6 bases). The CDR3 spans 14 residues. The germline V gene has CDR1 MNHEY and CDR2 SMNVEV (reference sequence). V was shortened by 5 bases and J by 2 bases, with 10 bases between the two germline ends. The CDR3 DNA is TGTGCCAGCAGTGCGGCAGGGGGCAATCAGCCCCAGCATTTT. Translating it yields CASSAAGGNQPQHF.

This chain uses TRBV27 with TRBJ2-6, with 9 nucleotides matching TRBD1. Losses at the gene ends were 4 bases for V and 2 bases for J; bases not matched to a gene: 15. Germline CDR1 and CDR2: MNHEY and SMNVEV (reference sequence). This CDR3 region has 20 residues. The CDR3 spells CASSSNLPGQGGAGANVLTF. In nucleotides, the CDR3 is TGTGCCAGCAGTTCGAATCTTCCGGGACAGGGCGGGGCTGGGGCCAACGTCCTGACTTTC. Full variable domain (rest looked up from reference TRBV27 and TRBJ2-6): EAQVTQNPRYLITVTGKKLTVTCSQNMNHEYMSWYRQDPGLGLRQIYYSMNVEVTDKGDVPEGYKVSRKEKRNFPLILESPSPNQTSLYFCASSSNLPGQGGAGANVLTFGAGSRLTVL.

This clone was recorded once. The chain is built from TRBV9 and TRBJ2-1; 7 nucleotides line up with TRBD1. Germline V CDR1 and CDR2: SGDLS, YYNGEE. CDR3 length: 15 amino acids. V lost 0 bases to trimming and J lost 4 bases; unmatched junction nucleotides: 4. CDR3 bases: TGTGCCAGCAGCGTAGGACAGGGCGCTTACAATGAGCAGTTCTTC. Translating it yields CASSVGQGAYNEQFF.

V and J are TRBV5-4 and TRBJ2-5; maybe TRBD1 (6 bases). Germline V gives CDR1 SGHNT, CDR2 YYREEE (reference sequence). This CDR3 region has 14 residues. Trimming removed 4 bases at V and 5 bases at J, with 15 bases between. The DNA of the CDR3 is TGTGCCAGCAGCGAAGCAGGGGCGGCGGAGACCCAGTACTTC. As protein: CASSEAGAAETQYF. The whole variable domain, remainder taken from reference TRBV5-4 and TRBJ2-5, is ETGVTQSPTHLIKTRGQQVTLRCSSQSGHNTVSWYQQALGQGPQFIFQYYREEENGRGNFPPRFSGLQFPNYSSELNVNALELDDSALYLCASSEAGAAETQYFGPGTRLLVL.